The next 17 T cell receptor beta chains were all read from a single sample in a study. TCRdb re-called the RT-PCR reads through MiXCR, storing one row per CDR3 protein. The table records fewer than 800,000 distinct CDR3 sequences, 14% of them present only once. Sample: memory CD4+ T cells from blood. The receptors here all came from a female donor in good health, serving as a healthy control.

The chain joins TRBV7-2 to TRBJ2-1; 7 bases agree with TRBD1. The CDR3 covers 15 residues. Trimming cost V 1 base and J 3 bases; bases outside gene matches: 3. Per the germline V gene, CDR1 is SGHTA and CDR2 is FQGNSA. This CDR3 is CASSLDRDSYNEQFF. The DNA of the CDR3 is TGTGCCAGCAGCTTAGACCGGGACAGCTACAATGAGCAGTTCTTC.

This chain connects TRBV11-1 to TRBJ1-2, with 7 bases fitting TRBD1. The CDR3 consists of 13 residues. The ends lost 1 base at V and 8 bases at J; junction bases unmatched: 4. Germline V CDR1 and CDR2: SGHAT, FQDESV (reference sequence). The CDR3 bases are TGTGCCAGCAGCTTAGTCGACAGGGAAGGCTACACCTTC. It encodes CASSLVDREGYTF.

The chain combines TRBV29-1 with TRBJ2-1; D may be TRBD1 (5 bases). CDR1 SQVTM and CDR2 ANQGSEA come from the germline V gene. CDR3 length equals 14 residues. The V and J ends lost 5 bases and 0 bases respectively, with 11 bases between them. The CDR3 loop is CSVRTTSSYNEQFF. CDR3 DNA sequence: TGCAGCGTTCGGACAACAAGCTCCTACAATGAGCAGTTCTTC.

V usage is TRBV28 and J usage is TRBJ2-7; D is undetermined. This CDR3 spans 14 amino acids. CDR1 is MDHEN and CDR2 is SYDVKM in the germline V gene. V was shortened by 1 base and J by 3 bases, with 10 bases between the two germline ends. The CDR3 spells CASSLSAAFYEQYF. DNA of the CDR3: TGTGCCAGCAGTTTATCTGCGGCATTCTACGAGCAGTACTTC. Based on the CDR3 plus reference TRBV28 and TRBJ2-7, the full variable domain is DVKVTQSSRYLVKRTGEKVFLECVQDMDHENMFWYRQDPGLGLRLIYFSYDVKMKEKGDIPEGYSVSREKKERFSLILESASTNQTSMYLCASSLSAAFYEQYFGPGTRLTVT.

This clonotype has a handful of counts. The chain uses TRBV3-1 and TRBJ1-3, with 8 bases that match TRBD1. With V trimmed by 0 bases and J by 3 bases, 10 bases remained unmatched. Germline CDR1 and CDR2: LGHDT and YNNKEL (reference sequence). The CDR3 runs 18 residues. The CDR3 is CASSQEATLDRVGNTIYF. The CDR3 region has the DNA TGTGCCAGCAGCCAAGAGGCCACCCTGGACAGGGTTGGAAACACCATATATTTT.

This clonotype was seen a single time. The rearrangement joins TRBV12-3 or TRBV12-4 to TRBJ1-2; unclear D gene. V lost 1 base and J 8 bases, leaving 14 bases between the germline ends. The CDR3 is made up of 14 amino acids. For the CDR3, the DNA is TGTGCCAGCAGTTTAGAAACCGGAGCGGGAGGCTACACCTTC. As protein: CASSLETGAGGYTF.

This clonotype was found many times. The V and J genes are TRBV7-2 and TRBJ2-7, with TRBD1 matching over 9 bases. This CDR3 comprises 14 residues. The germline V gene encodes CDR1 SGHTA and CDR2 FQGNSA. The V gene end was trimmed by 6 bases and the J gene end by 1 base; junction bases not matched to a gene: 4. The DNA of the CDR3 is TGTGCCAGCAGTTATGGACAGGGGTCCTACGAGCAGTACTTC. Residues: CASSYGQGSYEQYF.

For the CDR3, the DNA is TGTGCCAGCAGCTTAGGCGGGACAGGCGGTCCGGAAAAACTGTTTTTT. Amino acid sequence: CASSLGGTGGPEKLFF. The chain uses TRBV7-9 and TRBJ1-4; TRBD1 aligns across 8 bases. CDR1 is SEHNR and CDR2 is FQNEAQ in the germline V gene (reference sequence). This CDR3 is 16 amino acids long. V lost 1 base and J lost 8; bases outside the gene matches: 9.

The DNA for the CDR3 is TGTGCCAGCAGCTTAGTCCAGGGCATTCAGTACTTC. Protein: CASSLVQGIQYF. V is TRBV7-6 and J is TRBJ2-4; possibly TRBD1 for D (5 bases). Germline CDR1 is SGHVS and CDR2 is FNYEAQ. The CDR3 totals 12 residues. V lost 1 base and J 9 bases, leaving 7 bases between the germline ends.

This clonotype has more than one count but fewer than ten. V is TRBV7-9 and J is TRBJ1-2, with 11 bases identical to TRBD1. V was clipped by 1 base and J by 4 bases; unmatched bases: 8. The CDR3 runs 17 residues. The germline gives CDR1 SEHNR, CDR2 FQNEAQ (reference sequence). CDR3 residues: CASSLGVGQGDLYGYTF. The CDR3 coding sequence is TGTGCCAGCAGCTTAGGGGTGGGACAGGGGGACCTCTATGGCTACACCTTC.

This chain uses TRBV6-2 or TRBV6-3 with TRBJ2-7; TRBD2 matches 11 bases. The CDR3 consists of 15 residues. The junction had 8 bases not matched to a gene; V was cut back by 6 bases and J by 4 bases. CDR1 is MNHEY and CDR2 is SVGEGT in the germline V gene. This chain's CDR3 is CASSGTSGRWYEQYF. CDR3 bases: TGTGCCAGCAGCGGTACTAGCGGGAGATGGTACGAGCAGTACTTC.

The chain combines TRBV6-6 with TRBJ1-2; 7 bases map to TRBD1. This CDR3 spans 14 amino acids. Trimming cost V 6 bases and J 2 bases; bases outside gene matches: 6. The germline gives CDR1 MNHNY, CDR2 SVGAGI (reference sequence). CDR3 amino acids: CASSSQGINYGYTF. The CDR3, as DNA: TGTGCCAGCAGCTCACAGGGGATCAACTATGGCTACACCTTC.

This clonotype was found a few times. The chain combines TRBV7-3 with TRBJ1-1, with D possibly being TRBD1 (6 bases). The CDR3 spans 14 residues. Trimming removed 3 bases at V and 3 bases at J, with 11 bases between. Looked up from germline, CDR1 is SGHTA and CDR2 is FQGTGA. CDR3 protein: CASSLGAQDTEAFF. Here the CDR3 DNA reads TGTGCCAGCAGCTTGGGGGCGCAGGACACTGAAGCTTTCTTT.

This clonotype has just a few counts. This chain links TRBV6-5 with TRBJ2-2; the D gene is possibly TRBD1 (5 bases). Between the trimmed V and J ends, which lost 0 bases and 6 bases, there was a span of 11 bases. Germline CDR1 and CDR2: MNHEY and SVGAGI. The CDR3 runs 15 residues. The CDR3 sequence is CASSYSPTESGELFF. In DNA, the CDR3 is TGTGCCAGCAGTTACTCCCCGACAGAGTCCGGGGAGCTGTTTTTT.

V gene TRBV7-2 combines with J gene TRBJ2-7; D is perhaps TRBD1 (7 bases). Germline CDR1 and CDR2: SGHTA and FQGNSA. The CDR3 sequence is 16 residues long. V lost 5 bases and J 6 bases, leaving 23 bases between the germline ends. The CDR3 sequence: CASSPLPRQGGGEQYF. In DNA, the CDR3 is TGTGCCAGCAGCCCCCTCCCCCGGCAGGGGGGTGGCGAGCAGTACTTC. Together with reference TRBV7-2 and TRBJ2-7, the CDR3 gives the full variable domain: GAGVSQSPSNKVTEKGKDVELRCDPISGHTALYWYRQSLGQGLEFLIYFQGNSAPDKSGLPSDRFSAERTGGSVSTLTIQRTQQEDSAVYLCASSPLPRQGGGEQYFGPGTRLTVT.

This clonotype was seen a few times. The J gene is TRBJ2-1, the V gene TRBV5-1; D may correspond to TRBD1 or TRBD2 (6 bases each). CDR1 and CDR2 from the germline V gene are SGHRS and YFSETQ. Trimming removed 0 bases at V and 0 bases at J, with 13 bases between. The CDR3 consists of 17 residues. Written as DNA, the CDR3 is TGCGCCAGCAGCTTGGACCCTCCGGGGGCCTCCTACAATGAGCAGTTCTTC. Translated: CASSLDPPGASYNEQFF.

The chain carries TRBV19 and TRBJ2-1, with D possibly matching TRBD2 (6 bases). Germline CDR1 is LNHDA and CDR2 is SQIVND (reference sequence). V lost 3 bases to trimming and J lost 4 bases, with 13 bases between them. This CDR3 has 15 residues. The DNA for the CDR3 is TGTGCCAGTAGTATTGGTCTAGCGCAATACAATGAGCAGTTCTTC. This sequence encodes CASSIGLAQYNEQFF.